The 7 T cell receptor beta chains given below trace back to one sample, sequenced in a study of blood T cell repertoires in COVID-19. TCRdb keeps only in-frame clones here, not all; method: immunoSEQ multiplex PCR. The table lists 350,000 to 450,000 clones, around 91% of them singletons. The material sequenced was peripheral blood. These receptors all stem from a woman in her thirties or forties with COVID-19, enrolled during active disease.

The chain recombines TRBV28 with TRBJ1-1; 10 bases match TRBD1. The germline gives CDR1 MDHEN, CDR2 SYDVKM. The CDR3 runs to 16 residues. Trimming removed 3 bases from V and 3 bases from J; junction bases left unmatched: 7. CDR3 sequence: CASSFLTGGEDTEAFF. The CDR3 DNA follows: TGTGCCAGCAGTTTTCTGACAGGGGGCGAGGACACTGAAGCTTTCTTT.

The gene calls are TRBV7-8 and TRBJ2-5, with TRBD1 matching over 8 bases. The CDR3 loop spans 15 amino acids. The J segment lost 5 bases and the V segment lost 3 bases, leaving 8 bases of the junction unmatched. Germline CDR1 SGHVS, CDR2 FQNEAQ. The CDR3 DNA follows: TGTGCCAGCAGCTTTTTATCAGGGGGCATCGAGACCCAGTACTTC. The encoded protein is CASSFLSGGIETQYF.

This sequence joins TRBV30 and TRBJ1-3; D ambiguous. The CDR3 spans 12 residues. Germline assignment: CDR1 GTSNPN and CDR2 SVGIG (reference sequence). V was trimmed by 2 bases and J by 8 bases, leaving 10 bases between them. The CDR3 coding sequence is TGTGCCTGGAGTCCCACACAAGACACCATATATTTT. This codes for CAWSPTQDTIYF.

The chain employs TRBV28 and TRBJ1-2, with no clear D. V lost 4 bases and J lost 5, with 8 bases in between. This CDR3 comprises 12 residues. Germline CDR1 reads MDHEN; CDR2 reads SYDVKM. Written as DNA, the CDR3 is TGTGCCAGCAGTTCCCGGAGGTATGGCTACACCTTC. This sequence encodes CASSSRRYGYTF.

The J gene is TRBJ2-1, the V gene TRBV28, with TRBD1 matching over 7 bases. The CDR3 totals 13 residues. Germline CDR1 MDHEN, CDR2 SYDVKM. With 5 bases clipped from V and 7 bases from J, the junction kept 5 bases outside the gene matches. The CDR3 DNA reads TGTGCCAGCAGTCCGACAGGGTCGAATGAGCAGTTCTTC. Its translation: CASSPTGSNEQFF.

The V and J genes are TRBV19 and TRBJ2-6, with 7 nucleotides matching TRBD1. With V trimmed by 5 bases and J by 2 bases, 12 bases remained unmatched. The CDR3 runs to 18 residues. Germline loops: CDR1 LNHDA, CDR2 SQIVND (reference sequence). CDR3 DNA sequence: TGTGCCAGTAGTGGTAGGGGACAGTTAGGAACTGGGGCCAACGTCCTGACTTTC. It translates to CASSGRGQLGTGANVLTF.

This clone occurred once. The chain combines TRBV27 with TRBJ1-4; no clear D. Looked up from germline, CDR1 is MNHEY and CDR2 is SMNVEV (reference sequence). The CDR3 has 14 amino acids. Trimming left V 3 bases short and J 7 bases short, with 12 bases between. CDR3 sequence (DNA): TGTGCCAGCAGTTTGGCCCCGATCACTGAAAAACTGTTTTTT. This encodes CASSLAPITEKLFF.